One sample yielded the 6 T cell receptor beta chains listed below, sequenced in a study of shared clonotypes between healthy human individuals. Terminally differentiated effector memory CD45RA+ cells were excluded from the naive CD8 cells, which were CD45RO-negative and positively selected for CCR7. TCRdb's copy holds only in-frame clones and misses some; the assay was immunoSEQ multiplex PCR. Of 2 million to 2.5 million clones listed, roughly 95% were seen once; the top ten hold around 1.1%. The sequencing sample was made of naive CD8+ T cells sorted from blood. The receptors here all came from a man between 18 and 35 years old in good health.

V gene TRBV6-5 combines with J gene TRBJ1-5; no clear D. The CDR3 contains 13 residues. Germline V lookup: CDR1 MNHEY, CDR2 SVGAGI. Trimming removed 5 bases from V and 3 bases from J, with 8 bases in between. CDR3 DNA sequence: TGTGCCAGCAGTACCGGGGTCAATCAGCCCCAGCATTTT. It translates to CASSTGVNQPQHF.

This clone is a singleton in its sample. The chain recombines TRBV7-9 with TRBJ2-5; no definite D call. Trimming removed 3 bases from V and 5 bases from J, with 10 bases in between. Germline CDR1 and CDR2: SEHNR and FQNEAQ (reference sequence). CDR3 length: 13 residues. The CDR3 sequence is CASSFSDGETQYF. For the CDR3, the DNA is TGTGCCAGCAGCTTCTCTGATGGCGAGACCCAGTACTTC.

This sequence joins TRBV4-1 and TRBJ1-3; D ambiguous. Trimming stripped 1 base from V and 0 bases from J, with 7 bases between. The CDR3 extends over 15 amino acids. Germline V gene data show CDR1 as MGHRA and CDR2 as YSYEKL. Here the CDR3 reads CASSQVAVSGNTIYF. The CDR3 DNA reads TGCGCCAGCAGCCAAGTGGCAGTCTCTGGAAACACCATATATTTT.

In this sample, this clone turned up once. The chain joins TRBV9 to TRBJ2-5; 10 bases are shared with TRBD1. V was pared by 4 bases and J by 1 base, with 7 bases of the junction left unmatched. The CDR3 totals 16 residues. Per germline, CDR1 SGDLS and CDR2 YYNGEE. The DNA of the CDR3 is TGTGCCAGCAGCCCCCGGACAGGGGGGTCCCAAGAGACCCAGTACTTC. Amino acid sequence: CASSPRTGGSQETQYF.

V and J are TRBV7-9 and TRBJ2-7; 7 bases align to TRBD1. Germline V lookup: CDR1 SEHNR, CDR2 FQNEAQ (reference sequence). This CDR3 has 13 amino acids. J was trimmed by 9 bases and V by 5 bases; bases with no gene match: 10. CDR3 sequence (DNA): TGTGCCAGCAGCCTTGGACAGGTCTCGGGGCAGTACTTC. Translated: CASSLGQVSGQYF.

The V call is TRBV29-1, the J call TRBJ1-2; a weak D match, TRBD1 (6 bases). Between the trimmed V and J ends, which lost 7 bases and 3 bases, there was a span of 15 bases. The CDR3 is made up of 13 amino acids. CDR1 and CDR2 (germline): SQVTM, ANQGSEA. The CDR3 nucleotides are TGCAGCGCAGGGCAGGGGCTTGACTATGGCTACACCTTC. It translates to CSAGQGLDYGYTF.